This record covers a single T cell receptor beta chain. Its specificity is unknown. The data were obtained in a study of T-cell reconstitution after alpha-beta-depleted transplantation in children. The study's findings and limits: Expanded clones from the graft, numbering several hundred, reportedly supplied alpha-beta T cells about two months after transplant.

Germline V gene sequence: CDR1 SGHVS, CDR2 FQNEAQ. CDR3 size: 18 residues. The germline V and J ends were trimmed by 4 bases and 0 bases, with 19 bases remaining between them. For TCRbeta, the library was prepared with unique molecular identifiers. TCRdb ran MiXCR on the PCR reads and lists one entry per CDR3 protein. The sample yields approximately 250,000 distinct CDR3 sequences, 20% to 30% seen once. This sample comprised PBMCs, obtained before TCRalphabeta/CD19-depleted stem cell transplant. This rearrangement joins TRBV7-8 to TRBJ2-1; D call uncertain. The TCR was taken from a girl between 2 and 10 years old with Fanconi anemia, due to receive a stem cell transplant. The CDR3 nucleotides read TGTGCCAGCAGCTCCCCCGGGTCGGAACTAAGCTCCTACAATGAGCAGTTCTTC. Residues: CASSSPGSELSSYNEQFF.